The sequence of this TCR beta chain was determined in a study of T cells after posttransplantation cyclophosphamide. This clone appeared many times. V was shortened by 3 bases and J by 7 bases, with 10 bases between the two germline ends. Per the germline V gene, CDR1 is ENHRY and CDR2 is SYGVKD. The CDR3 sequence is 12 residues long. Only in-frame clones appear in the TCRdb table, and some are missing; sequencing was by immunoSEQ multiplex PCR. The repertoire consists of about 39,000 clones, none detected only once. Input material: PBMCs. The chain links TRBV10-3 to TRBJ2-7, with D maybe TRBD2 (6 bases). The sequence derives from a woman between 45 and 60 years old in good health and a related stem cell transplant donor. The CDR3 loop reads CAISEAGGEQYF. CDR3 in DNA: TGTGCCATCAGTGAAGCGGGCGGTGAGCAGTACTTC.